The rows below give T cell receptor beta chains drawn from one sample of a study of PD-1 blockade in classical Hodgkin lymphoma. The protocol was immunoSEQ multiplex PCR, while the TCRdb copy is restricted to in-frame clones and leaves out a portion. Of some 16,000 clones listed, approximately 80% were seen once; the top ten hold roughly 34%. Sequencing used peripheral blood mononuclear cells (PBMCs), obtained before the second cycle of nivolumab. The receptors originated from a human donor with classical Hodgkin lymphoma. Both conserved end residues are part of each CDR3. D genes are given only for firm matches. A row's size may be missing; if present it is once, few, many or a size class.

v_call,d_call,clone_size,j_call,cdr3_nt,cdr3_aa
TRBV29-1,TRBD1,NA,TRBJ1-1,TGCAGCGTGGATTACAGGGGGCAGGGCACTGAAGCTTTCTTT,CSVDYRGQGTEAFF
TRBV4-1,TRBD2,NA,TRBJ2-1,TGCGCCAGCAGCCAGGAGCGGGGGGGTTCCTACAATGAGCAGTTCTTC,CASSQERGGSYNEQFF
TRBV19,NA,few,TRBJ1-1,TGTGCAACGGAGGACAGAGAGAACACTGAAGCTTTCTTT,CATEDRENTEAFF
TRBV6-4,TRBD1,NA,TRBJ2-3,TGTGCCAGCAGTGAACAGGGGGCCACAGATACGCAGTATTTT,CASSEQGATDTQYF
TRBV7-8,NA,NA,TRBJ2-7,TGTGCCAGCAGCTTAAGTCCGGGTTACTCCTACGAGCAGTACTTC,CASSLSPGYSYEQYF
TRBV5-8,TRBD1,NA,TRBJ1-5,TGTGCCAGCAGCCTGACAGGGGGTGTCGGTCAGCCCCAGCATTTT,CASSLTGGVGQPQHF
TRBV5-4,NA,NA,TRBJ1-5,TGTGCCAGCAGCTTGGGCCCGGGGGAGCCCCAGCATTTT,CASSLGPGEPQHF
TRBV10-3,NA,NA,TRBJ2-5,TGTGCCATCAGGGACCCGGGACAAGAGACCCAGTACTTC,CAIRDPGQETQYF
TRBV30,NA,NA,TRBJ1-1,TGTGCCTGGAGCTGGGGCTCCTATAGGACTGAAGCTTTCTTT,CAWSWGSYRTEAFF
TRBV10-3,NA,NA,TRBJ2-3,TGTGCCATCAGTGTGGACCACAATAACACCGACACAGATACGCAGTATTTT,CAISVDHNNTDTDTQYF
TRBV5-1,NA,NA,TRBJ2-4,TGCGCCAGCAGCTTGGCCCTATTCGGCCAAACGGACATTCAGTACTTC,CASSLALFGQTDIQYF
TRBV5-4,NA,NA,TRBJ1-1,TGCGCCAGCAGCTTGCTTAATCAGCCAGACACTGAAGCTTTCTTT,CASSLLNQPDTEAFF
TRBV5-5,TRBD1,NA,TRBJ2-7,TGTGCCAGCAGCTTTCCGGACAGGGGAGAAGACTTC,CASSFPDRGEDF
TRBV7-9,NA,NA,TRBJ1-5,TGTGCCAGCAGCCCAGGGAATCAGCCCCAGCATTTT,CASSPGNQPQHF
TRBV18,NA,NA,TRBJ1-2,TGTGCCAGCTCACCGGTATCGGGGTTCAGAGGCTATGGCTACACCTTC,CASSPVSGFRGYGYTF
TRBV6-5,NA,NA,TRBJ2-5,TGTGCCAGCAGTTACCCCCCGGAGACCCAGTACTTC,CASSYPPETQYF
TRBV5-1,TRBD2,NA,TRBJ2-5,TGCGCCAGCAGCTTGGTTGGGGTGCGGGGGTACCAAGAGACCCAGTACTTC,CASSLVGVRGYQETQYF
TRBV4-2,TRBD1,NA,TRBJ2-5,TGTGCCAGCAGCCAAGAGGACAGGGACCAAGAGACCCAGTACTTC,CASSQEDRDQETQYF
TRBV9,TRBD2,NA,TRBJ2-7,TGTGCCAGCAGCGACCATAGCGGGGGCTCCTACGAGCAGTACTTC,CASSDHSGGSYEQYF
TRBV7-3,NA,NA,TRBJ2-1,TGTGCCAGCAGCTCCCAGGGCAATGAGCAGTTCTTC,CASSSQGNEQFF
TRBV11-2,NA,NA,TRBJ1-6,TGTGCCAGCAGCCCCGGGACGGGGAATTCACCCCTCCACTTT,CASSPGTGNSPLHF
TRBV6-1,NA,NA,TRBJ1-1,TGTGCCAGCATCCCTAGGAGGTGGGACGGCACTGAAGCTTTCTTT,CASIPRRWDGTEAFF
TRBV11-2,TRBD1,NA,TRBJ1-1,TGTGCCAGCAGCCGAATATTAGACAGGGGGGGCCACACTGAAGCTTTCTTT,CASSRILDRGGHTEAFF
TRBV9,NA,NA,TRBJ2-7,TGTGCCAGCAGCGTAGGCCTTTTTTCCTACGAGCAGTACTTC,CASSVGLFSYEQYF
TRBV19,NA,NA,TRBJ1-5,TGTGCCAGTAGTAAAAAAGGGAACAATCAGCCCCAGCATTTT,CASSKKGNNQPQHF
TRBV18,NA,NA,TRBJ2-7,TGTGCCAGCTCACCACCTGCCGGGGGGCAGGGGGAGCAGTACTTC,CASSPPAGGQGEQYF
TRBV6-4,NA,NA,TRBJ2-7,TGTGCCAGCATTTCGGGGTTTACCACTCCGGGACGGAAAGACTACGAGCAGTACTTC,CASISGFTTPGRKDYEQYF
TRBV9,NA,NA,TRBJ1-6,TGTGCCAGCAGCGTAGGGCAGGGGAAGAATTCACCCCTCCACTTT,CASSVGQGKNSPLHF
TRBV30,TRBD1,NA,TRBJ1-5,TGTGCCTGGAGTTTACAGGGGAATCAGCCCCAGCATTTT,CAWSLQGNQPQHF
TRBV5-1,TRBD2,NA,TRBJ2-7,TGCGCCAGCAGCCCGACTAGCGGGGGAGCTCTAACCGAGCAGTACTTC,CASSPTSGGALTEQYF
TRBV7-6,NA,NA,TRBJ2-7,TGTGCCAGCAGCTTAAATCGGGGTTCGTACGAGCAGTACTTC,CASSLNRGSYEQYF
TRBV7-9,NA,NA,TRBJ2-3,TGTGCCAGCAGCCCTAGGGGCCGGGGCTACACAGATACGCAGTATTTT,CASSPRGRGYTDTQYF
TRBV30,NA,NA,TRBJ1-5,TGTGCCTGGAGTGCCTACAGTGATCAGCCCCAGCATTTT,CAWSAYSDQPQHF
TRBV5-1,TRBD1,NA,TRBJ2-2,TGCGCCAGCAGCCCCGGGACAGGGGGAATGACCGGGGAGCTGTTTTTT,CASSPGTGGMTGELFF
TRBV18,NA,NA,TRBJ1-1,TGTGCCAGCTCACCGAAGAGGATGAACACTGAAGCTTTCTTT,CASSPKRMNTEAFF
TRBV10-3,NA,NA,TRBJ1-5,TGTGCCATCAGTGAGTCGGTATATAGCAATCAGCCCCAGCATTTT,CAISESVYSNQPQHF
TRBV15,NA,NA,TRBJ2-2,TGTGCCACCAGCAGAGATTTGGCAAGGAGGAACACCGGGGAGCTGTTTTTT,CATSRDLARRNTGELFF
TRBV6-4,NA,NA,TRBJ2-6,TGTGCCAGCAGTGGGGGGGCCTCAGACTCTGGGGCCAACGTCCTGACTTTC,CASSGGASDSGANVLTF
TRBV5-5,TRBD1,NA,TRBJ1-2,TGTGCCAGCAGCCCGACGGGCAGGGGGAACTATGGCTACACCTTC,CASSPTGRGNYGYTF
TRBV6-6,NA,NA,TRBJ1-5,TGTGCCAGCAGCCTCCGGGAGGCCTGGGGCCAGCCCCAGCATTTT,CASSLREAWGQPQHF
TRBV2,NA,NA,TRBJ2-7,TGTGCCAGCAGCGGACAGATGGTCTCCTACGAGCAGTACTTC,CASSGQMVSYEQYF
TRBV7-9,NA,NA,TRBJ2-5,TGTGCCAGCAGCTTAGGGCTAACCCACGACCAAGAGACCCAGTACTTC,CASSLGLTHDQETQYF
TRBV5-1,TRBD1,NA,TRBJ2-5,TGCGCCAGCAGCGCCTCCGGGACAGGGGGTGAAGATCGGCAAGAGACCCAGTACTTC,CASSASGTGGEDRQETQYF
TRBV6-5,NA,once,TRBJ1-3,TGTGCCAGCAGTTACCGACAGCCCGGAAACACCATATATTTT,CASSYRQPGNTIYF
TRBV7-3,NA,NA,TRBJ2-2,TGTGCCAGCAGCTTAGGGTCTGGGGGGAACACCGGGGAGCTGTTTTTT,CASSLGSGGNTGELFF
TRBV27,NA,once,TRBJ1-6,TGTGCCAGCAGTTTATCGTCCGCGGCACCCCTCCACTTT,CASSLSSAAPLHF
TRBV2,TRBD2,NA,TRBJ2-1,TGTGCCAGAACTAGCGGGAGGGCCATCGTCAATGAGCAGTTCTTC,CARTSGRAIVNEQFF
TRBV30,TRBD2,NA,TRBJ2-5,TGTGCCTGGACGGGACTAGCGGGAGAGACCCAGTACTTC,CAWTGLAGETQYF
TRBV5-1,TRBD1,NA,TRBJ2-2,TGCGTCAGCAGCTTGGAACGGACAGGGAGTTTAGGCGGGGAGCTGTTTTTT,CVSSLERTGSLGGELFF
TRBV11-3,NA,NA,TRBJ2-1,TGTGCCAGCAGCTTGTCCGGGGCAAACTACAATGAGCAGTTCTTC,CASSLSGANYNEQFF
TRBV6-1,NA,NA,TRBJ2-6,TGTGCCAGCAGCGGAGGCTTCTCTGGGGCCAACGTCCTGACTTTC,CASSGGFSGANVLTF
TRBV5-4,NA,NA,TRBJ1-4,TGTGCCAGCAGCTTGGTCCGGCAGGGCGGGGGTGAAAAACTGTTTTTT,CASSLVRQGGGEKLFF
TRBV18,NA,NA,TRBJ1-5,TGTGCCAGCTCACCATCGGGGGGCCGGGAGCCCCAGCATTTT,CASSPSGGREPQHF
TRBV30,NA,NA,TRBJ1-6,TGTGCCTGGAGTGTCCGGGGGGGGCACTCACCCCTCCACTTT,CAWSVRGGHSPLHF
TRBV29-1,NA,NA,TRBJ1-1,TGCAGCGTGGCGGGACGGATGAACACTGAAGCTTTCTTT,CSVAGRMNTEAFF
TRBV6-1,NA,once,TRBJ2-2,TGTGCCAGCAGTGAGACTAACTCGAACACCGGGGAGCTGTTTTTT,CASSETNSNTGELFF
TRBV11-2,NA,NA,TRBJ2-7,TGTGCCAGCAGCTTAGAAGAGACCTACGAGCAGTACTTC,CASSLEETYEQYF
TRBV2,NA,NA,TRBJ2-2,TGTGCCAGCAGTGAACCTCTCCTCACCGGGGAGCTGTTTTTT,CASSEPLLTGELFF
TRBV6-5,NA,few,TRBJ2-7,TGTGCCATCAGTGAAGGGCAGGGCTACGAGCAGTACTTC,CAISEGQGYEQYF